This TCR beta chain was profiled in a study of siplizumab effects on memory and regulatory T cells. General study results and limits: Mapping to unstimulated subsets was achieved for only a minor fraction of alloreactive clones. In controls, less than 30% of mappable alloreactive CD4+ clones were Treg-derived on average, versus around 71% with siplizumab. Naive T cells seemed more diverse than memory cells; they also seemed major alloresponse contributors.

The CDR3 sequence is 14 residues long. The J segment lost 5 bases and the V segment lost 0 bases, leaving 0 bases of the junction unmatched. Germline lookup yields CDR1 LGHNA and CDR2 YNFKEQ. As regards this clone: Its antigen is not identified.

The protocol was immunoSEQ multiplex PCR, while the TCRdb copy is restricted to in-frame clones and leaves out a portion. Of more than 95,000 clones detected, approximately 93% appear once; the ten largest clones hold around 0.62%. The clonotype was recovered from a human donor in good health. The rearrangement links TRBV4-2 to TRBJ1-1, with 10 bases matching TRBD1. Input material: Tregs sorted from blood. CDR3 amino acids: CASSQEDRGTEAFF. The CDR3 DNA is TGTGCCAGCAGCCAAGAGGACAGGGGGACTGAAGCTTTCTTT.